The rows below give T cell receptor beta chains drawn from one sample of a study of T cell responses to AZD1222 COVID-19 vaccine. Produced via immunoSEQ multiplex PCR; TCRdb's table is partial and in-frame only. Of some 130,000 clones listed, about 93% were seen once; the top ten hold approximately 7%. The sequencing used peripheral blood, collected 28 days after the second AZD1222 dose. Every receptor here comes from an adult who received the AZD1222 COVID-19 vaccine. Both conserved end residues are part of each CDR3. A D gene is named only where the DNA matches it firmly. Size tells how often a clone was seen (once, few, many) or the class of an expanded clone, and some rows leave it out.

J gene	D gene	clone size	V gene	CDR3 protein	CDR3 DNA
TRBJ2-1	NA	NA	TRBV5-1	CASSLLDRMFF	TGCGCCAGCAGCTTGTTAGATCGGATGTTCTTC
TRBJ1-2	NA	NA	TRBV5-1	CASSLDPDLYGYTF	TGCGCCAGCAGCTTGGATCCGGACCTCTATGGCTACACCTTC
TRBJ1-2	TRBD1	NA	TRBV7-9	CASSAGQGPYGYTF	TGTGCCAGCAGCGCCGGACAGGGCCCCTATGGCTACACCTTC
TRBJ1-2	TRBD1	NA	TRBV28	CASRFTGGAFYGYTF	TGTGCCAGCAGATTTACAGGGGGCGCGTTCTATGGCTACACCTTC
TRBJ2-7	TRBD1	NA	TRBV15	CATSREGGRAYPYEQYF	TGTGCCACCAGCAGAGAAGGGGGCAGGGCATATCCATACGAGCAGTACTTC
TRBJ2-5	TRBD1	NA	TRBV5-5	CASSPDILDRGITRETQYF	TGTGCCAGCAGCCCGGACATTCTCGACAGGGGAATCACAAGAGAGACCCAGTACTTC
TRBJ1-3	TRBD1	NA	TRBV2	CASSEGQGVLSGNTIYF	TGTGCCAGCAGTGAGGGACAGGGAGTGCTCTCTGGAAACACCATATATTTT
TRBJ1-2	NA	NA	TRBV2	CASSPLPGLYGYTF	TGTGCCAGCAGCCCCCTTCCAGGGCTCTATGGCTACACCTTC
TRBJ1-3	NA	NA	TRBV7-9	CASLGGLAGNTIYF	TGTGCCAGCCTCGGAGGGCTGGCTGGAAACACCATATATTTT
TRBJ2-2	NA	NA	TRBV6-1	CASSEFLGVNTGELFF	TGTGCCAGCAGTGAATTTCTAGGGGTGAACACCGGGGAGCTGTTTTTT
TRBJ1-5	NA	NA	TRBV6-2/TRBV6-3	CASSYGFRGGSNQPQHF	TGTGCCAGCAGTTACGGGTTTCGGGGGGGTAGCAATCAGCCCCAGCATTTT
TRBJ2-1	TRBD2	NA	TRBV24-1	CATSDYGLAGGSSYNEQFF	TGTGCCACCAGTGATTATGGACTAGCGGGGGGGAGCTCCTACAATGAGCAGTTCTTC
TRBJ1-4	NA	NA	TRBV30	CAWSSPDRKLFF	TGTGCCTGGAGCTCTCCCGATCGGAAACTGTTTTTT
TRBJ1-2	NA	NA	TRBV11-3	CASSLNAVGGYTF	TGTGCCAGCAGCTTGAATGCCGTGGGGGGCTACACCTTC
TRBJ1-2	NA	NA	TRBV4-2	CASSQEEPGYTF	TGTGCCAGCAGCCAAGAGGAACCAGGCTACACCTTC
TRBJ2-2	NA	NA	TRBV7-7	CASSLDTHTGELFF	TGTGCTAGCAGCTTAGACACCCACACCGGGGAGCTGTTTTTT
TRBJ1-2	TRBD1	NA	TRBV6-5	CASSFRTGLLYGYTF	TGTGCCAGCAGTTTTCGGACAGGATTACTCTATGGCTACACCTTC
TRBJ1-4	NA	NA	TRBV30	CAWSVLAATNEKLFF	TGTGCCTGGAGTGTCCTCGCTGCAACTAATGAAAAACTGTTTTTT
TRBJ2-7	NA	once	TRBV10-3	CAISETGTQTYEQYF	TGTGCCATCAGTGAAACCGGGACTCAAACCTACGAGCAGTACTTC
TRBJ2-1	TRBD2	NA	TRBV4-3	CASSQEASGGAYNEQFF	TGCGCCAGCAGCCAAGAGGCTAGCGGGGGGGCCTACAATGAGCAGTTCTTC
TRBJ1-4	TRBD1	NA	TRBV14	CASSQAGPGQGRNRGFEKLFF	TGTGCCAGCAGCCAAGCTGGGCCGGGACAGGGTCGCAATAGAGGGTTTGAAAAACTGTTTTTT
TRBJ1-2	TRBD1	NA	TRBV12-3/TRBV12-4	CASSRQGYGYTF	TGTGCCAGCAGTCGACAGGGTTATGGCTACACCTTC
TRBJ2-2	NA	NA	TRBV30	CAWSVTGELFF	TGTGCCTGGAGTGTGACCGGGGAGCTGTTTTTT
TRBJ2-2	NA	NA	TRBV7-8	CASSLAAAKANTGELFF	TGTGCCAGCAGCTTAGCAGCAGCAAAAGCCAACACCGGGGAGCTGTTTTTT
TRBJ1-6	TRBD1	NA	TRBV30	CAWSQRHLKRDRTYSPLHF	TGTGCCTGGAGCCAACGCCACCTGAAACGGGACAGAACCTATTCACCCCTCCACTTT
TRBJ1-1	NA	NA	TRBV12-3/TRBV12-4	CASGRTNTEAFF	TGTGCCAGCGGCAGAACTAACACTGAAGCTTTCTTT
TRBJ2-3	NA	NA	TRBV2	CASLFGLNPDTQYF	TGTGCCAGCTTATTCGGCCTCAACCCAGATACGCAGTATTTT
TRBJ2-5	NA	once	TRBV7-3	CASSRQDQETQYF	TGTGCCAGCAGCAGACAGGACCAAGAGACCCAGTACTTC
TRBJ1-5	NA	NA	TRBV27	CASSLGPNQPQHF	TGTGCCAGCAGCCTTGGTCCTAATCAGCCCCAGCATTTT
TRBJ1-5	NA	NA	TRBV2	CASREGSNQPQHF	TGTGCCAGCAGGGAGGGGTCCAATCAGCCCCAGCATTTT
TRBJ1-1	NA	few	TRBV6-2/TRBV6-3	CASSNLPGKDTEAFF	TGTGCCAGCAGTAACCTCCCGGGCAAGGACACTGAAGCTTTCTTT
TRBJ2-1	TRBD2	NA	TRBV7-3	CASSPTPGLAFNEQFF	TGTGCCAGCAGCCCTACGCCGGGACTAGCGTTCAATGAGCAGTTCTTC
TRBJ1-3	NA	NA	TRBV11-2	CASLPLRGSGNTIYF	TGTGCCAGCTTGCCTCTTAGGGGGTCGGGAAACACCATATATTTT
TRBJ2-7	TRBD2	NA	TRBV7-2	CASSQGLAGGEQYF	TGTGCCAGCAGCCAAGGACTAGCGGGGGGTGAGCAGTACTTC
TRBJ2-2	TRBD1	NA	TRBV4-1	CASSDNNRGQKYTGELFF	TGCGCCAGCAGCGATAATAACCGGGGACAGAAATACACCGGGGAGCTGTTTTTT
TRBJ2-6	NA	NA	TRBV19	CASSTKTGGANVLTF	TGTGCCAGTAGCACAAAGACAGGCGGGGCCAACGTCCTGACTTTC
TRBJ1-2	NA	NA	TRBV7-2	CASSLVGSGYTF	TGTGCCAGCAGCTTAGTGGGGAGTGGCTACACCTTC
TRBJ1-3	NA	NA	TRBV3-1/TRBV3-2	CASSFRGAGNTIYF	TGTGCCAGCAGCTTTCGGGGGGCTGGAAACACCATATATTTT
TRBJ2-1	NA	NA	TRBV4-1	CASSQDGYDYNEQFF	TGCGCCAGCAGCCAAGATGGTTACGACTACAATGAGCAGTTCTTC
TRBJ1-1	NA	NA	TRBV7-2	CASSLPGGHTEAFF	TGTGCCAGCAGCCTACCGGGGGGACACACTGAAGCTTTCTTT
TRBJ1-1	NA	once	TRBV19	CASSAPGPEAFF	TGTGCCAGTAGCGCACCGGGGCCTGAAGCTTTCTTT
TRBJ2-3	TRBD2	NA	TRBV12-3/TRBV12-4	CASSFGTSATQYF	TGTGCCAGCAGTTTTGGGACTAGTGCTACGCAGTATTTT
TRBJ2-2	TRBD2	NA	TRBV6-5	CASSSLSSGGAGELFF	TGTGCCAGCAGTTCCTTAAGTAGCGGGGGTGCCGGGGAGCTGTTTTTT
TRBJ2-6	TRBD1	NA	TRBV10-1	CASRTGLSGANVLTF	TGCGCCAGTAGGACAGGGCTGTCCGGGGCCAACGTCCTGACTTTC
TRBJ1-5	NA	NA	TRBV4-3	CASSQDPGARQPQHF	TGCGCCAGCAGCCAAGATCCGGGGGCCCGACAGCCCCAGCATTTT
TRBJ2-2	TRBD2	NA	TRBV11-3	CASSPGLANTGELFF	TGTGCCAGCAGCCCCGGACTAGCGAACACCGGGGAGCTGTTTTTT
TRBJ2-7	TRBD2	NA	TRBV6-5	CASNREAPLYEQYF	TGTGCCAGCAACCGGGAGGCCCCGCTCTACGAGCAGTACTTC
TRBJ2-2	TRBD2	once	TRBV7-2	CASSRGGGGAAGELFF	TGTGCCAGCAGCCGTGGTGGCGGGGGGGCAGCCGGGGAGCTGTTTTTT
TRBJ2-2	NA	NA	TRBV28	CASHRYANTGELFF	TGTGCCAGCCACCGGTACGCGAACACCGGGGAGCTGTTTTTT
TRBJ2-3	NA	NA	TRBV19	CASSIGAVTDTQYF	TGTGCCAGTAGTATAGGGGCAGTAACAGATACGCAGTATTTT
TRBJ1-5	TRBD1	NA	TRBV19	CASLDRDSNQPQHF	TGTGCCAGTCTCGACAGGGACAGCAATCAGCCCCAGCATTTT
TRBJ2-5	TRBD1	NA	TRBV29-1	CSARDRGRRETQYF	TGCAGCGCGAGGGACAGGGGGCGACGAGAGACCCAGTACTTC
TRBJ1-2	NA	NA	TRBV20-1	CSASVASGYGYTF	TGCAGTGCTAGTGTGGCTTCGGGCTATGGCTACACCTTC
TRBJ1-2	NA	NA	TRBV6-5	CASGNGGTYGYTF	TGTGCCAGCGGAAATGGGGGTACCTATGGCTACACCTTC
TRBJ1-5	TRBD1	NA	TRBV5-5	CASSLGGQNQPQHF	TGTGCCAGCAGCCTTGGGGGACAGAATCAGCCCCAGCATTTT
TRBJ2-5	NA	NA	TRBV5-4	CASSFGAGRETQYF	TGTGCCAGCAGCTTCGGGGCAGGACGAGAGACCCAGTACTTC